A selection of T cell receptor beta chains follows, all from one sample in a study of T cells after yellow fever vaccination. MiXCR was run by TCRdb on the 5' RACE reads, yielding one entry per CDR3 protein. The sample carries about 14,000 distinct CDR3 sequences, roughly 7.2% recorded once. Specimen: PBMCs, either bulk or a sorted T-cell subset (CD4+, CD8+, memory, or dextramer-sorted; not recorded which), collected on the day of the yellow fever booster vaccination. These receptor sequences come from a man younger than 35 who received the YFV17D yellow fever vaccine. CDR3s include the opening cysteine and the closing phenylalanine or tryptophan. Fields, in order: J gene, clone size, D gene, V gene, CDR3 DNA, CDR3 protein. The D gene is left open where the match is weak. The size of a clone is reported for some rows only, either as once, few or many, or as a class for expanded clones.

>TRBJ1-1|many|.|TRBV9
TGTGCCAGCAGCGCTAGCCCAACAGGCGAAGCTTTCTTT
CASSASPTGEAFF
>TRBJ1-2|many|TRBD1|TRBV20-1
TGCAGTGCTAGACCTGCAGGGGGTTCAGACTATGGCTACACCTTC
CSARPAGGSDYGYTF
>TRBJ2-5|many|.|TRBV5-6
TGTGCCAGCAGCTTGGACCGACAGGAAGAGACCCAGTACTTC
CASSLDRQEETQYF
>TRBJ2-3|many|.|TRBV6-5
TGTGCCAGCAGTGCCTCCAGGAGGACGCAGTATTTT
CASSASRRTQYF
>TRBJ2-3|many|TRBD1|TRBV7-2
TGTGCCAGCAGCTACGGGACAGCTACGCAGTATTTT
CASSYGTATQYF
>TRBJ1-2|many|.|TRBV24-1
TGTGCCACCAGTGATGTTGATGCGGACCGCACTTCCTATGGCTACACCTTC
CATSDVDADRTSYGYTF
>TRBJ2-1|many|.|TRBV3-1
TGTGCCAGCAGCCGCAGGGATCCGGGGGCGGGAAATGAGCAGTTCTTC
CASSRRDPGAGNEQFF
>TRBJ1-5|many|TRBD1|TRBV27
TGTGCCAGCAGTCCGCAGGGGGCAGGGAGTAATCAGCCCCAGCATTTT
CASSPQGAGSNQPQHF
>TRBJ1-2|few|.|TRBV4-1
TGCGCCAGCAGCCAAGAACTCCTCTATGGCTACACCTTC
CASSQELLYGYTF
>TRBJ2-7|many|.|TRBV7-9
TGTGCCAGCAGCTTAGGGAGAGGAACAGGGCCCTTCCTCTACGAGCAGTACTTC
CASSLGRGTGPFLYEQYF
>TRBJ2-1|many|TRBD2|TRBV7-9
TGTGCCAGCAGCTCCCGACTAGCGGGGGGCAGAACTAGCTCCTACAATGAGCAGTTCTTC
CASSSRLAGGRTSSYNEQFF
>TRBJ2-5|many|.|TRBV3-1
TGTGCCAGCAGCCTCGGGACAAACGAGTACTTC
CASSLGTNEYF
>TRBJ2-6|many|.|TRBV5-4
TGTGCCAGCATCAACCCGACATCTCCTGGGGCCAACGTCCTGACTTTC
CASINPTSPGANVLTF
>TRBJ1-2|many|.|TRBV21-1
TGTGCCAGCAGCAGCCACTCGGAGACAGGTGGCTACACCTTC
CASSSHSETGGYTF
>TRBJ1-4|many|.|TRBV12-3/TRBV12-4
TGTGCCAGCAGTTTGGGTCAGGGGAGAGAAAAACTGTTTTTT
CASSLGQGREKLFF
>TRBJ1-1|many|.|TRBV5-4
TGTGCCAGCAGATCCGATTTGAACACTGAAGCTTTCTTT
CASRSDLNTEAFF
>TRBJ2-1|medium-sized|TRBD1|TRBV7-6
TGTGCCAGCAGCTTCTATGCCGGGACAGGGGCAGGGAATGAGCAGTTCTTC
CASSFYAGTGAGNEQFF
>TRBJ2-5|many|.|TRBV1
TGCACCAGCAGCCAAGATAGCGAGCGGGGTTACCAAGAGACCCAGTACTTC
CTSSQDSERGYQETQYF
>TRBJ2-3|many|TRBD2|TRBV11-2
TGTGCCAGCAGCTTACGTGGCGGGGGGTTTAGCACAGATACGCAGTATTTT
CASSLRGGGFSTDTQYF
>TRBJ2-5|many|.|TRBV5-1
TGCGCCAGCAGCCCCGGGACGGACCCTCAAGAGACCCAGTACTTC
CASSPGTDPQETQYF
>TRBJ2-5|many|.|TRBV7-9
TGTGCCAGCAGCTTAACGGGATACCAAGAGACCCAGTACTTC
CASSLTGYQETQYF
>TRBJ1-3|many|.|TRBV5-4
TGTGCCAGCAGCAGCCGCTCTGGAAACACCATATATTTT
CASSSRSGNTIYF
>TRBJ1-2|many|.|TRBV6-5
TGTGCCAGCAGTTACTCGAGAACAGGGACCGTTTATGGCTACACCTTC
CASSYSRTGTVYGYTF
>TRBJ2-3|many|.|TRBV5-1
TGCGCCAGCAGCTTGGTTTCCGCTAGCACAGATACGCAGTATTTT
CASSLVSASTDTQYF
>TRBJ2-1|many|.|TRBV3-1
TGTGCCAGCAGCCCGGATGGACATTACAATGAGCAGTTCTTC
CASSPDGHYNEQFF
>TRBJ1-2|many|TRBD1|TRBV6-5
TGTGCCAGCAGTTACTCGCCGGGACAGGGGGCGCGAGGCTACACCTTC
CASSYSPGQGARGYTF
>TRBJ1-1|.|.|TRBV29-1
TGCAGCGTTGTCGTACTCGGACGGGCTTTCTTT
CSVVVLGRAFF
>TRBJ1-3|many|.|TRBV6-6
TGTGCCAGCAGTCAACCTGCGGGACCCCAAGGAAACACCATATATTTT
CASSQPAGPQGNTIYF
>TRBJ1-4|many|.|TRBV6-2/TRBV6-3
TGTGCCAGCAGCCTCCAACTCGGTGTTGAAAAACTGTTTTTT
CASSLQLGVEKLFF
>TRBJ2-5|medium-sized|.|TRBV12-3/TRBV12-4
TGTGCCAGCAGTCCCCCGGGGTTACAAGAGACCCAGTACTTC
CASSPPGLQETQYF
>TRBJ2-5|many|TRBD1|TRBV30
TGTGCCTGGAGTGTACAGGGGGCTGAGACCCAGTACTTC
CAWSVQGAETQYF